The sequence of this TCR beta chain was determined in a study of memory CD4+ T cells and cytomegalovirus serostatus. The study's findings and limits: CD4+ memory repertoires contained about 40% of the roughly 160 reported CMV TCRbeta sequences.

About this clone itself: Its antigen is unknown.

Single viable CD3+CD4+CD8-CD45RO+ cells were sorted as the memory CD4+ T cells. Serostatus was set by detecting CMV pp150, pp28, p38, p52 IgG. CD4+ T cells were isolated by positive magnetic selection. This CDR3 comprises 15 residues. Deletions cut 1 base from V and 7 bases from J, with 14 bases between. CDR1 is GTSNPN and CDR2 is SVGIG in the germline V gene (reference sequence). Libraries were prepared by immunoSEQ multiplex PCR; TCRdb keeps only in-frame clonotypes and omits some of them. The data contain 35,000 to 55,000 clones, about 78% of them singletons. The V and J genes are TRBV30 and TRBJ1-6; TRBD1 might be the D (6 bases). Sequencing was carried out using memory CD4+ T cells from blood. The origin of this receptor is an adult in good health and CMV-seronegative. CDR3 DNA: TGTGCCTGGAGTGCCTTACAGGGCCTAAATTCACCCCTCCACTTT. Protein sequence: CAWSALQGLNSPLHF. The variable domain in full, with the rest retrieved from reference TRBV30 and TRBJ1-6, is SQTIHQWPATLVQPVGSPLSLECTVEGTSNPNLYWYRQAAGRGLQLLFYSVGIGQISSEVPQNLSASRPQDRQFILSSKKLLLSDSGFYLCAWSALQGLNSPLHFGNGTRLTVT.